Described below is a single T cell receptor (beta chain) sequence and its context. The source of the sample is a study of blood T cell repertoires in COVID-19. Unmatched junction bases numbered 2, after V lost 6 bases and J lost 4 bases. Germline V gene lookup returns CDR1 SGHRS and CDR2 YFSETQ. This CDR3 is 12 amino acids long. The table came from immunoSEQ multiplex PCR; TCRdb's copy has only in-frame clones and leaves some out. The sample consists of some 96,000 clones, more than 65% of them appearing once. V is TRBV5-1 and J is TRBJ2-5; 8 bases line up with TRBD2. The sample taken for sequencing was peripheral blood. The source is a woman in her 70s with acute or convalescent COVID-19. CDR3 residues: CASTREGETQYF. In DNA, the CDR3 is TGCGCCAGCACCCGGGAGGGAGAGACCCAGTACTTC.